This TCR beta chain derives from a study of beta chain features in type 1 diabetes. Study-level results: TCRB CDR3 length was moderately but significantly reduced in all four CD4+ subsets of Type 1 diabetes patients.

In the case of this clone: Its antigen is undetermined.

The investigators reverse transcribed all of the isolated RNA, so they sequenced expressed TCRB transcripts. Assay: immunoSEQ multiplex PCR; the TCRdb copy retains only in-frame clones and omits some. Among hundreds of thousands of clones, about 14% were seen once, and the ten largest hold roughly 0.04%. V was clipped by 5 bases and J by 6 bases, with 13 bases between them. The CDR3 spans 13 residues. The V gene's germline CDR1 is SGHTA and CDR2 FQGTGA. The V gene is TRBV7-3, the J gene TRBJ2-5, with D uncertain. The sample consisted of naive CD4+ T cells from blood. The clonotype originates from a young man with type 1 diabetes. The CDR3 is CASSPGLGKTQYF. The DNA for the CDR3 is TGTGCCAGCAGCCCGGGTCTGGGGAAGACCCAGTACTTC.